The present T cell receptor (beta chain) was sequenced within a study of coeliac disease (dated by TCRdb to the early 2020s). As for the study more broadly: Coeliac patients were classed as newly diagnosed active disease, refractory coeliac disease type I, or disease controlled by a gluten-free diet. High-resolution HLA typing was unavailable, so biased TRBV7-2 usage was queried as a proof of principle. Next-generation sequencing of rearranged TRB and TRG CDR3 regions was used on small intestinal lymphocyte fractions taken from coeliac and non-coeliac patients. The goal was to describe the TR repertoires of small intestinal T cells in active coeliac disease, in refractory type I coeliac disease, and in coeliac disease treated with a gluten-free diet. A total of 30 or so patients took part in the full study: roughly 22 had serologically confirmed coeliac disease and 8 were controls with non-small intestinal disorders. TRB sequencing was successfully performed on samples from around 30 subjects, among which around 24 paired bulk unsorted intraepithelial and lamina propria cell samples were included. The investigation overall reported the following: Cross-contamination between compartments was possible, because separating intraepithelial cells from lamina propria cells did not produce high-purity fractions. TRB and TRG repertoires of active coeliac intraepithelial and lamina propria samples showed lower clonality than controls, suggesting recruitment of diverse T cells. TRB repertoires were mostly private, with most amino acid sequences found in only one sample, and V-gene usage showed no significant difference between disease groups. The authors considered the approach unsuitable for unbiased detection of gliadin-specific T cells, which are scarce and rarely shared between patients.

This clone is described as large (0.1 to 1%). Its recognized antigen is unknown. No qualities accompany the bases; no much larger clone lies one base away. Via the germline V gene, CDR1 is LGHNA and CDR2 YNFKEQ. V loses 7 bases, J loses 5 bases, and the germline ends lie 21 bases apart. The CDR3, from cysteine to phenylalanine, totals 15 residues. Here the CDR3 DNA is all that survives: 45 bases in frame from base 1. Cells were frozen in aliquots of 500,000 to 650,000 in DMSO/FBS in liquid nitrogen, and a single aliquot from each fraction was used for sequencing. Endoscopy and small intestinal biopsy were performed in all 30 patients in the study. To release intraepithelial cells, biopsies were stirred for one hour at 37 degrees C in RPMI with EGTA, MgCl2 and 1% FBS. Genomic DNA was extracted from frozen unsorted cell fractions with the Qiagen DNeasy blood extraction kit. The library was obtained by the immunoSEQ multiplex PCR assay. Using reverse primers that targeted J gene segments together with forward primers that targeted V gene segments, the TR loci were amplified in a multiplexed PCR. The amplified CDR3 regions were sequenced using the Illumina HiSeq System. As for the authors' bioinformatics: Closely related reads were merged with a nearest-neighbour algorithm so that PCR and sequencing errors were removed and data were collapsed into unique sequences. Two measures summarised the repertoires: clonality, and T cell density, defined as TR molecules per amount of genomic DNA input. CDR3 amino acid sequences present in at least 80% of unsorted samples were defined as public TRs and were then tested for differential abundance between coeliac and control samples. Disease-group differences in clonality and density were tested with Kruskal-Wallis tests followed by Dunn post-tests. Held by TCRdb, this immuneACCESS table contains in-frame sequences only and omits some clones. Under half of the omission traces to an unresolved V gene where checked; the cause of the rest is unknown. From that table come the V and J calls and clone size; the DNA was used to work out D and trimming. The sample table holds 3,000 to 4,000 clones, of which 66% were seen once. The ten most abundant clones make up 5.7% of the sample.

The specimen was intraepithelial lymphocytes from the gut. This sample's cell subset or site label indicates: intraepithelial cell (IEC) fraction of small intestinal biopsy. The receptor's source is a woman aged 55 to 70 with active celiac disease. Recombination linked TRBV4-2 to TRBJ2-7, and perhaps TRBD2 as D gene, on 6 matching bases. The CDR3 in this case is CASTRGVWSLDEQYF. The sequenced DNA: TGTGCCAGCACGCGCGGGGTTTGGTCTCTGGACGAGCAGTACTTC.